The 32 T cell receptor beta chains below come from one sample, sequenced in a study of T cells in Graves' hyperthyroidism and ophthalmopathy. Researchers took RNA transcripts and amplified the TCR beta CDR3 regions from them. First-round RT-PCR of the TCR CDR3 relied on the HTBI primer set. TCRdb reprocessed the multiplex PCR reads via MiXCR and lists one record per CDR3 protein. This table holds roughly 550,000 distinct CDR3 sequences, about 16% found once. Source material: blood. The receptors were sampled from a woman aged 25 to 39 with Graves' ophthalmopathy.

This clonotype was picked up many times. DNA for the CDR3: TGTGCCAGCAGCCAAGGTTCTCGCAGCGAGAATGAGCAGTTCTTC. Its protein product is CASSQGSRSENEQFF. The V gene is TRBV3-1, the J gene TRBJ2-1; D gene ambiguous. The CDR3 contains 15 residues. Germline lookup yields CDR1 LGHDT and CDR2 YNNKEL (reference sequence). The V and J ends lost 1 base and 7 bases respectively, with 14 bases between them.

The chain is built from TRBV29-1 and TRBJ2-2; tentative D call: TRBD2 (5 bases). The CDR3 spans 15 residues. Trimming cost V 2 bases and J 5 bases, with 15 bases left between them. The germline V gene encodes CDR1 SQVTM and CDR2 ANQGSEA. The DNA for the CDR3 is TGCAGCGTTGAAAGGAGCGGCGTGAAAACCGGGGAGCTGTTTTTT. Its translation is CSVERSGVKTGELFF.

Of note for this clonotype: It may be a read error: a sequence one base away is much more abundant. The chain joins TRBV28 to TRBJ2-7; 8 nucleotides line up with TRBD1. The germline gives CDR1 MDHEN, CDR2 SYDVKM. CDR3 length: 14 residues. Trimming took 4 bases from V and 7 from J; bases not matched to a gene: 9. The CDR3 bases are TGTGCCAGCAGTTCCAGGGGGCGGTCCTGGGAGCAGTACTTC. Translated, it gives CASSSRGRSWEQYF.

This clonotype was counted only a few times. V and J are TRBV20-1 and TRBJ1-1; 7 bases align to TRBD1. V gave up 4 bases and J gave up 0 bases; unmatched junction bases: 8. CDR1 DFQATT and CDR2 SNEGSKA come from the germline V gene (reference sequence). There are 15 residues in the CDR3. In nucleotides, the CDR3 is TGCAGTGCTATGCCATCGGGACAGATGAACACTGAAGCTTTCTTT. Its translation is CSAMPSGQMNTEAFF.

There are many counts of this clonotype. The J gene is TRBJ1-1, the V gene TRBV19; 8 bases are a match to TRBD1. The CDR3 has 14 amino acids. The germline CDR1 and CDR2 sequences are LNHDA and SQIVND (reference sequence). Trimming cost V 6 bases and J 6 bases; bases outside gene matches: 9. The CDR3 DNA reads as TGTGCCAGTAGGGTCCAGGGGGCTCAGTCTGAAGCTTTCTTT. This codes for CASRVQGAQSEAFF.

This clonotype was seen a few times. The chain is built from TRBV29-1 and TRBJ2-1; D is perhaps TRBD2 (7 bases). Trimming cost V 1 base and J 9 bases, with 10 bases left between them. Looked up from germline, CDR1 is SQVTM and CDR2 is ANQGSEA. The CDR3 is 12 amino acids. The CDR3 nucleotides are TGCAGCGTTGAAGGAGGGGGGGGTGAGCAGTTCTTC. Translating it yields CSVEGGGGEQFF.

Only one count was recorded for this clonotype. A clone one base away is much larger, so this may be a read error. The chain links TRBV2 to TRBJ2-5, with 7 bases lining up with TRBD2. The trim removed 3 bases at V and 5 bases at J, leaving 12 bases unmatched. The length of the CDR3 is 16 residues. Germline V gene sequence: CDR1 SNHLY, CDR2 FYNNEI. CDR3: CASSEASGRRRETQYF. In nucleotides, the CDR3 is TGTGCCAGCAGTGAGGCTAGCGGTAGGAGAAGGGAGACCCAGTACTTC. The complete variable domain, with remaining parts taken from reference TRBV2 and TRBJ2-5, reads EPEVTQTPSHQVTQMGQEVILRCVPISNHLYFYWYRQILGQKVEFLVSFYNNEISEKSEIFDDQFSVERPDGSNFTLKIRSTKLEDSAMYFCASSEASGRRRETQYFGPGTRLLVL.

This clonotype has ten or more counts. The chain joins TRBV11-2 to TRBJ2-4, with TRBD2 as a possible D gene (7 bases). This CDR3 is 19 amino acids long. Trimming shortened V by 1 base and J by 0 bases, and 19 bases separated the two germline ends. Germline V gene data show CDR1 as SGHAT and CDR2 as FQNNGV. The CDR3 loop reads CASSLVYREGGLAKNIQYF. CDR3 bases: TGTGCCAGCAGCTTAGTGTACAGGGAGGGAGGGCTAGCCAAAAACATTCAGTACTTC.

This chain uses TRBV11-2 with TRBJ2-2, with D perhaps being TRBD1 or TRBD2 (5 bases each). Germline V gene sequence: CDR1 SGHAT, CDR2 FQNNGV. Trimming pared 0 bases from V and 6 bases from J, leaving 8 bases between. CDR3 length equals 14 residues. This CDR3 is CASSLDEGSGELFF. CDR3 nucleotides: TGTGCCAGCAGCTTAGATGAGGGGTCCGGGGAGCTGTTTTTT.

In this sample, this clonotype turned up a few times. The chain employs TRBV20-1 and TRBJ2-7; 8 nucleotides line up with TRBD1. Looked up from germline, CDR1 is DFQATT and CDR2 is SNEGSKA (reference sequence). The J segment lost 5 bases and the V segment lost 3 bases, leaving 15 bases of the junction unmatched. The CDR3 sequence is 16 residues long. The CDR3 loop is CSASFQGAYHPHEQYF. The CDR3 coding sequence is TGCAGTGCTAGTTTCCAGGGGGCATATCATCCCCACGAGCAGTACTTC.

This clonotype turned up a few times. The chain recombines TRBV10-3 with TRBJ2-5; maybe TRBD1 (6 bases). The length of the CDR3 is 14 residues. Germline CDR1 and CDR2: ENHRY and SYGVKD. Trimming pared 5 bases from V and 2 bases from J, leaving 12 bases between. In DNA, the CDR3 is TGTGCCATCAGTCGCAACAGGGATCAAGAGACCCAGTACTTC. The encoded protein is CAISRNRDQETQYF.

This clonotype was detected many times. The gene calls are TRBV18 and TRBJ1-4; D not certain. Germline-derived CDR1 and CDR2 are KGHSH and LQKENI. This CDR3 region has 14 residues. V lost 6 bases, J lost 0 bases, and 8 bases lay in between. CDR3 amino acids: CASSGEATNEKLFF. The CDR3 DNA reads TGTGCCAGCTCGGGCGAGGCAACTAATGAAAAACTGTTTTTT. The full variable domain, with the rest looked up from reference TRBV18 and TRBJ1-4, is NAGVMQNPRHLVRRRGQEARLRCSPMKGHSHVYWYRQLPEEGLKFMVYLQKENIIDESGMPKERFSAEFPKEGPSILRIQQVVRGDSAAYFCASSGEATNEKLFFGSGTQLSVL.

This clonotype was recorded a few times. This chain joins TRBV4-3 and TRBJ2-7; 9 bases fit TRBD2. Germline CDR1 is LGHNA and CDR2 is YSLEER. Losses at the gene ends were 0 bases for V and 3 bases for J; bases not matched to a gene: 9. The CDR3 consists of 17 residues. CDR3 amino acids: CASSQEGTSGQIYEQYF. The DNA of the CDR3 is TGCGCCAGCAGCCAAGAGGGAACTAGCGGGCAGATCTACGAGCAGTACTTC.

The rearrangement links TRBV19 to TRBJ1-1; 10 positions agree with TRBD1. The junction had 5 bases not matched to a gene; V was cut back by 3 bases and J by 1 base. The CDR3 consists of 16 residues. CDR1 LNHDA and CDR2 SQIVND come from the germline V gene (reference sequence). The DNA of the CDR3 is TGTGCCAGTAGTATGACAGGGGGCGTTGGGAACACTGAAGCTTTCTTT. Its protein product is CASSMTGGVGNTEAFF.

V usage is TRBV6-2 or TRBV6-3 and J usage is TRBJ2-5; D remains ambiguous. Germline CDR1 MNHEY, CDR2 SVGEGT. The CDR3 has 12 residues. V was shortened by 0 bases and J by 5 bases, with 4 bases between the two germline ends. The CDR3 region has the DNA TGTGCCAGCAGTTACTCGGACGAGACCCAGTACTTC. Translating gives CASSYSDETQYF.

This clonotype was counted ten times or more. This sequence joins TRBV3-1 and TRBJ2-7, with TRBD2 identical over 8 bases. J gave up 4 bases and V 0 bases, and 8 bases lay outside the gene matches. CDR3 length: 16 residues. Germline V gene data show CDR1 as LGHDT and CDR2 as YNNKEL (reference sequence). In DNA, the CDR3 is TGTGCCAGCAGCCAAGATTGGTGGGGACTAGGATACGAGCAGTACTTC. Amino acid sequence: CASSQDWWGLGYEQYF.

Comment on this clonotype: A much larger clone differs from this one at a single base, so this may be a read error. The gene calls are TRBV5-1 and TRBJ2-2; tentatively, D is TRBD2 (5 bases). Trimming stripped 4 bases from V and 0 bases from J, with 7 bases between. This CDR3 has 14 residues. Germline CDR1 SGHRS, CDR2 YFSETQ. CDR3 sequence reads: CASSPDSNTGELFF. In nucleotides, the CDR3 is TGCGCCAGCAGCCCGGACTCGAACACCGGGGAGCTGTTTTTT. The whole variable domain, remainder taken from reference TRBV5-1 and TRBJ2-2, is KAGVTQTPRYLIKTRGQQVTLSCSPISGHRSVSWYQQTPGQGLQFLFEYFSETQRNKGNFPGRFSGRQFSNSRSEMNVSTLELGDSALYLCASSPDSNTGELFFGEGSRLTVL.

A note on this clonotype: At one boundary the junction diverges from the germline segment, which might be a read error. The J gene is TRBJ2-1, the V gene TRBV6-5; D is unresolved. CDR3 length: 14 amino acids. Germline-derived CDR1 and CDR2 are MNHEY and SVGAGI. The CDR3 here is CASSDSTGSGEQFF. The CDR3 coding sequence is TGTGCCAGCAGTGACTCAACCGGGTCGGGTGAGCAGTTCTTC.

This clonotype was seen at least ten times. The chain couples TRBV28 to TRBJ2-5; D might be TRBD2 (6 bases). Germline V gene lookup returns CDR1 MDHEN and CDR2 SYDVKM. The CDR3 runs to 14 residues. V lost 2 bases and J 5 bases, leaving 12 bases between the germline ends. The CDR3 DNA reads as TGTGCCAGCAGTTTAGGATCAGGGAGGGAGACCCAGTACTTC. The encoded protein is CASSLGSGRETQYF.

This clonotype has a count of ten or more. The chain employs TRBV28 and TRBJ2-5, with D perhaps matching TRBD1 (6 bases). This CDR3 region has 15 residues. With 5 bases removed from V and 4 bases from J, the gap between germline ends came to 17 bases. CDR1 and CDR2 from the germline V gene are MDHEN and SYDVKM. The CDR3 region has the DNA TGTGCCAGCAGTCCCTCTAGGGGGTGGGTAGAGACCCAGTACTTC. This translates into CASSPSRGWVETQYF. Combining the CDR3 with reference TRBV28 and TRBJ2-5 gives the whole variable domain DVKVTQSSRYLVKRTGEKVFLECVQDMDHENMFWYRQDPGLGLRLIYFSYDVKMKEKGDIPEGYSVSREKKERFSLILESASTNQTSMYLCASSPSRGWVETQYFGPGTRLLVL.

This clonotype has at least ten counts. V gene TRBV3-1 combines with J gene TRBJ2-1; 9 nucleotides line up with TRBD2. The length of the CDR3 is 15 residues. V was pared by 3 bases and J by 2 bases, with 2 bases of the junction left unmatched. Germline V lookup: CDR1 LGHDT, CDR2 YNNKEL (reference sequence). The CDR3 loop reads CASSQTSGTYNEQFF. For the CDR3, the DNA is TGTGCCAGCAGCCAGACTAGCGGTACCTACAATGAGCAGTTCTTC.

There are many counts of this clonotype. This sequence joins TRBV7-2 and TRBJ2-3; TRBD2 aligns across 10 bases. This CDR3 region has 17 residues. J was trimmed by 0 bases and V by 5 bases; bases with no gene match: 8. Germline V gene sequence: CDR1 SGHTA, CDR2 FQGNSA. The CDR3 DNA sequence: TGTGCCAGCAGCCCCGGACTAGCGGTCTTCAGCACAGATACGCAGTATTTT. Protein: CASSPGLAVFSTDTQYF.

This clonotype was seen more than once but under ten times. The chain has TRBV14 and TRBJ2-7, with D possibly matching TRBD1 (5 bases). This CDR3 is built from 16 residues. From germline, CDR1 is SGHDN and CDR2 FVKESK. V lost 0 bases and J lost 3, with 15 bases in between. In DNA form, the CDR3 reads TGTGCCAGCAGCCAAGATCCTACAGGAAGGGGCTACGAGCAGTACTTC. Translation gives CASSQDPTGRGYEQYF.

The sample holds a few counts of this clonotype. V and J are TRBV11-1 and TRBJ2-3; TRBD2 matches 8 bases. V lost 5 bases, J lost 1 base, and 2 bases stayed unmatched. Germline V gene lookup returns CDR1 SGHAT and CDR2 FQDESV (reference sequence). The CDR3 spans 14 residues. The CDR3, as DNA: TGTGCCAGCAGCGCGCGGGAGGGCACAGATACGCAGTATTTT. Protein product: CASSAREGTDTQYF.

This clonotype was counted ten times or more. Sequence at one end of the junction differs from germline and may be a read error. The genes are TRBV12-3 or TRBV12-4 and TRBJ2-3; D unclear. The CDR3 has 14 amino acids. CDR3 residues: CPSSSTGNTDTQYF. The CDR3 DNA is TGTCCCAGCAGTTCGACTGGAAACACAGATACGCAGTATTTT.

There are many counts of this clonotype. The chain recombines TRBV4-1 with TRBJ1-1; 10 bases map to TRBD1. Germline lookup yields CDR1 MGHRA and CDR2 YSYEKL. V lost 2 bases to trimming and J lost 4 bases; unmatched junction nucleotides: 7. The CDR3 consists of 16 residues. CDR3 nucleotide sequence: TGCGCCAGCAGCCAACCGACAGGGGGCGCGCGCACTGAAGCTTTCTTT. This translates into CASSQPTGGARTEAFF.

This clonotype was detected many times. V usage is TRBV19 and J usage is TRBJ2-1; TRBD2 matches at 14 bases. Germline trimming cut 6 bases from V and 7 bases from J; bases unmatched to any gene: 32. The CDR3 totals 24 residues. Per germline, CDR1 LNHDA and CDR2 SQIVND (reference sequence). The CDR3 region is CASSRSGTSGRRPTATRAMNEQFF. CDR3 DNA sequence: TGTGCCAGTAGCCGATCCGGGACTAGCGGGAGACGACCCACTGCCACCCGTGCAATGAATGAGCAGTTCTTC.

This clonotype was seen at least ten times. The chain uses TRBV10-3 and TRBJ1-1; 8 nucleotides align to TRBD1. This CDR3 comprises 13 residues. Looked up from germline, CDR1 is ENHRY and CDR2 is SYGVKD. V was pared by 7 bases and J by 5 bases, with 6 bases of the junction left unmatched. The CDR3 sequence: CAINSGQATEAFF. CDR3 DNA: TGTGCCATCAACTCGGGACAGGCGACTGAAGCTTTCTTT.

There are a few counts of this clonotype. V and J are TRBV20-1 and TRBJ1-2; a possible D gene is TRBD1 (5 bases). Trimming left V 6 bases short and J 4 bases short, with 9 bases between. Germline V lookup: CDR1 DFQATT, CDR2 SNEGSKA (reference sequence). This CDR3 contains 11 residues. CDR3 amino acids: CSADSVYGYTF. The CDR3 nucleotides are TGCAGTGCCGACAGCGTCTATGGCTACACCTTC.

In DNA, the CDR3 is TGTGCCAGCAGGCCGTCTTGGGGGAGAACCGGGGAGCTGTTTTTT. Translating gives CASRPSWGRTGELFF. The V gene is TRBV3-1, the J gene TRBJ2-2; D assignment may be TRBD1 or TRBD2 (5 bases each). This CDR3 has 15 residues. The V gene's germline CDR1 is LGHDT and CDR2 YNNKEL (reference sequence). The germline V and J ends were trimmed by 6 bases and 5 bases, with 16 bases remaining between them.

This clonotype was observed a few times. The J gene is TRBJ2-1, the V gene TRBV29-1; no clear D gene. CDR1 and CDR2 (germline): SQVTM, ANQGSEA. Trimming left V 3 bases short and J 4 bases short, with 7 bases between. The CDR3 spans 12 residues. The CDR3 nucleotides read TGCAGCGTTGACCAGACGTACAATGAGCAGTTCTTC. Encoded protein: CSVDQTYNEQFF.

This clonotype occurred a few times. This rearrangement joins TRBV5-6 to TRBJ2-3; maybe TRBD2 (6 bases). The CDR3 is 15 amino acids. The germline V gene encodes CDR1 SGHDT and CDR2 YYEEEE. V lost 1 base to trimming and J lost 5 bases, with 14 bases between them. CDR3 coding DNA: TGTGCCAGCAGCTTGTTCGGCGGGGCGGGAGATACGCAGTATTTT. Amino acids: CASSLFGGAGDTQYF.